This TCR beta chain was sequenced in a study of Graves' ophthalmopathy and Graves' hyperthyroidism. Ineligible for inclusion were patients with other autoimmune diseases, uncontrolled infections, pregnancy or lactation. PBMCs originated in about 9.8 ml of fresh peripheral blood. V gave up 2 bases and J gave up 4 bases; unmatched junction bases: 8. Germline V gene data show CDR1 as MGHDK and CDR2 as SYGVNS. This CDR3 has 16 residues. The authors amplified TCR beta CDR3 regions from RNA transcripts. The first-round RT-PCR employed HTBI primers together with the Qiagen OneStep RT-PCR kit. A multiplex PCR was then performed as the second round. TCRdb used MiXCR to reprocess the multiplex PCR reads, holding one entry per CDR3 protein. The repertoire holds hundreds of thousands of distinct CDR3 sequences, with roughly 20% as singletons. This clonotype was picked up many times.

The TCR comes from a woman between 18 and 29 years old with stable Graves' hyperthyroidism. Some clones in this sample may be carry-over from other donors' samples. Input material: peripheral blood. This chain joins TRBV25-1 and TRBJ2-7; 10 nucleotides agree with TRBD1. This CDR3 is CASSERSQDRGYEQYF. CDR3 in DNA: TGTGCCAGCAGTGAACGCTCCCAGGACAGGGGGTACGAGCAGTACTTC.